This TCR beta chain was captured in a study of T cells in Graves' hyperthyroidism and ophthalmopathy (dated by TCRdb to between 2018 and 2021). Background for the entire study: Peripheral blood was sampled at the time of initial diagnosis, prior to any treatment. A discovery cohort of roughly 100 patients, 43 with Graves' ophthalmopathy and approximately 57 with stable Graves' hyperthyroidism, was used to find distinguishing TCR V-J signatures. Once sampling was done, hyperthyroidism patients were given methimazole at a starting dose of 30 mg daily, whereas ophthalmopathy patients were given high-dose intravenous methylprednisolone. The study also compared thyroid tissue and blood T-cell repertoires from more than 5 Graves' hyperthyroidism patients. Prospective prediction of ophthalmopathy was tested in an independent validation cohort consisting of about 20 hyperthyroidism patients and 15 or so patients who later progressed to ophthalmopathy. TCR Vbeta CDR3 sequencing of some 140 peripheral blood samples (under 45 ophthalmopathy, roughly 72 hyperthyroidism and roughly 17 progressor patients) is reported in the paper. The roughly 94 discovery patients were randomly split 7:3 into training and test sets. Beyond this particular receptor, the publication reports: In cross-validation, a model built on a 13 V-J signature told ophthalmopathy apart from stable hyperthyroidism with over 85% sensitivity and approximately 81% specificity, and in testing the same model reached 80%/75%. In validation, progression to ophthalmopathy was predicted by the model with roughly 69% sensitivity and 72% to 80% specificity, a median of roughly 6 months before onset. Most expanded thyroid clonotypes (frequency above 0.001) were also found in blood, which suggests that blood repertoires may mirror thyroid immune responses. No statistical method was used to fix the sample size in advance, and group allocation was not hidden from the investigators.

Graves' hyperthyroidism was defined as stable when no progression to ophthalmopathy occurred over 18 months of follow-up. The hyperthyroidism patients were between 18 and 65 years old and newly diagnosed, with a disease duration of less than 2 months. Patients with uncontrolled infections, other autoimmune diseases, pregnancy or lactation were excluded. Diagnoses were established on the basis of clinical symptoms, serum thyroxine and TRAb, thyroid ultrasound, and orbital computed tomography. Ficoll-Paque density gradient centrifugation was used to isolate PBMCs from 8 to 10 ml of fresh peripheral blood. Total RNA was extracted using Trizol reagent, and RNA quality was assessed on an Agilent 2100 Bioanalyzer. Details on this clonotype: This receptor's antigen is unknown. No base-level quality is on record; no much larger clone is a single base apart.

Amplification of TCR beta CDR3 regions was carried out from RNA transcripts. The first round of RT-PCR for the TCR CDR3 was performed with the HTBI primer set and the Qiagen OneStep RT-PCR kit. The libraries were constructed in a second round of multiplex PCR and then size-selected and purified. The libraries were sequenced on an Illumina HiSeq2000 using paired-end 100 bp reads. The authors' analysis ran thus. Raw data were processed with SOAPnuke, discarding reads with adapters, uncalled bases, mean Phred below 15, or no exact constant-primer or identifier match. High-quality paired reads were merged using COPE v1.2.5, and each unique nucleotide sequence was defined as a clonotype. Clonotypes were aligned to IMGT TRBV, TRBD and TRBJ reference segments using MiTCR v1.1. Analysis was restricted to V-J combinations with a frequency above 0.0001, which covered roughly 99% of repertoires. A TCS score was defined as the ratio of F50 (clonal expansion) to E x V (chaos), with BLOSUM62-based TCRdist applied between CDR3 peptides within each V-J. Welch's t-statistics and random forest reduced 514 V-J features to 13, which were used in a naive Bayes classifier (R e1071). In TCRdb, the public reads were trimmed at Q25 with fastp and aligned with MiXCR, with productive beta chains retained. Each CDR3 protein appears once, grouped with its most common genes and DNA. The V and J calls were not made by the authors but by TCRdb's processing. This sample comprises 650,000 to 750,000 distinct CDR3 sequences, 14% of them detected only once. The ten most abundant clones make up roughly a tenth of the sample.

The germline V gene gives CDR1 as MDHEN and CDR2 as SYDVKM. The CDR3 covers 15 residues, taking in both the cysteine and the phenylalanine. Of all the DNA, just the CDR3 is kept, 45 bases in frame from base 1. From V the trimming removes 5 bases and from J it removes 3 bases, while the gene matches leave 5 bases of the junction unaccounted for. The receptor was isolated from a woman younger than 35 with Graves' hyperthyroidism. Source material: blood. The V and J genes are TRBV28 and TRBJ2-3, and 10 bases in between align with TRBD1. At the DNA level, the sequence is TGTGCCAGCAGTGACAGGGGGCTGGTTACAGATACGCAGTATTTT. Its protein is CASSDRGLVTDTQYF.